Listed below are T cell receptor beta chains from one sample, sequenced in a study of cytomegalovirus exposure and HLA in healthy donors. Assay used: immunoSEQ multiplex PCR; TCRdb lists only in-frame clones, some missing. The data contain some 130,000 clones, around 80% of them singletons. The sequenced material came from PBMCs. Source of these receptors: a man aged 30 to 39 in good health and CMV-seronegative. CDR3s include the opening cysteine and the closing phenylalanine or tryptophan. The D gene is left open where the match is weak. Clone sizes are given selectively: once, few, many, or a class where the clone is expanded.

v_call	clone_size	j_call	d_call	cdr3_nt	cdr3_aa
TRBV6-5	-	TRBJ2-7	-	TGTGCCAGCAGTTACGGGGTGGAACAGGGTAACGACGAGCAGTACTTC	CASSYGVEQGNDEQYF
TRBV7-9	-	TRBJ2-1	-	TGTGCCAGCAGCAGCGGAGTGGGGGGTGGGAGTTCCTACAATGAGCAGTTCTTC	CASSSGVGGGSSYNEQFF
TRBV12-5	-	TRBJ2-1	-	TGTGCTAGTGGTTTGACTAGCTCCCACTACAATGAGCAGTTCTTC	CASGLTSSHYNEQFF
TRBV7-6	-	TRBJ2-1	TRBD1	TGTGCCAGCAGCGTCACAGGGGGCATTCCCTACAATGAGCAGTTCTTC	CASSVTGGIPYNEQFF
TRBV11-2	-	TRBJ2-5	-	TGTGCCAGCAGCTTAGATTGGGGACGGGGGCAAGAGACCCAGTACTTC	CASSLDWGRGQETQYF
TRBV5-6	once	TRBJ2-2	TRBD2	TGTGCCAGCAGCTTCCGAGCGGGGATGTCCACCGGGGAGCTGTTTTTT	CASSFRAGMSTGELFF
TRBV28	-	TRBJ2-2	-	TGTGCCAGCAGTTCCGGACAGTGGGGCGGGGAGCTGTTTTTT	CASSSGQWGGELFF
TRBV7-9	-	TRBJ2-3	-	TGTGCCAGCAGCTTTTCCCTTCTCCGGACAGATACGCAGTATTTT	CASSFSLLRTDTQYF
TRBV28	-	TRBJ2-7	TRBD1	TGTGCCAGCAGTACCGGGGGGACAGGGGGCGAGGAAGAGCAGTACTTC	CASSTGGTGGEEEQYF
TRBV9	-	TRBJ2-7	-	TGTGCCAGCAGCGTAGGTACGGGGGACGAGCAGTACTTC	CASSVGTGDEQYF
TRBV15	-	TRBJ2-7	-	TGTGCCACCAGCAGAGGGGCCTCCTCCTACGAGCAGTACTTC	CATSRGASSYEQYF